A single count supports the clone carrying this T cell receptor (beta chain). These data are taken from a study of blood T cell repertoires in COVID-19. On the study more broadly: PBMCs, B-cell-depleted T cells, or T cells provided the cDNA or gDNA that made up the material.

CDR1 MNHEY and CDR2 SMNVEV come from the germline V gene (reference sequence). V lost 8 bases to trimming and J lost 6 bases, with 23 bases between them. The CDR3 is made up of 16 amino acids. Authors' analysis steps: Reference gene primer amplification gave nucleated cell count estimates. TCRdb keeps only in-frame clones here, not all; method: immunoSEQ multiplex PCR. The DNA was the basis for D and trimming; V, J and clone size are from that table. The profile shows a few hundred thousand clones, around 91% of them singletons. This chain joins TRBV27 and TRBJ2-1; TRBD2 is a possible D gene (6 bases). This receptor was obtained from a woman in her sixties or seventies with acute or convalescent COVID-19. Sequencing was performed on peripheral blood. CDR3 in amino acids: CASHRMGGISINEQFF. CDR3 DNA: TGTGCCAGCCACAGGATGGGCGGGATATCCATCAATGAGCAGTTCTTC.